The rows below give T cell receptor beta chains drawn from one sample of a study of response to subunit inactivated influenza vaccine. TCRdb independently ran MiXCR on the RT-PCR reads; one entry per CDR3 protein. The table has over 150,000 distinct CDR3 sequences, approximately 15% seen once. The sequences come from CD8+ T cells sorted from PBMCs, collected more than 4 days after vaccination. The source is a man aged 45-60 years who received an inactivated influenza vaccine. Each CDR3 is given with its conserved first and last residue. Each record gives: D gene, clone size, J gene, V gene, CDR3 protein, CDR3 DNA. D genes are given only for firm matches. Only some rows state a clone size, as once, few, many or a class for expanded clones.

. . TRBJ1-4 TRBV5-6 CASSLRQKEKLFF TGTGCCAGCAGCTTGAGACAGAAGGAAAAACTGTTTTTT
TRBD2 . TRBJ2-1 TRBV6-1 CASTHLAAGVYNEQFF TGTGCCAGCACCCACCTAGCGGCGGGAGTCTACAATGAGCAGTTCTTC
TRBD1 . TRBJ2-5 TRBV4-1 CASSHRDRGLQETQYF TGCGCCAGCAGCCACCGGGACAGGGGACTCCAAGAGACCCAGTACTTC
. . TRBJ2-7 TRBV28 CASRRVVSSYEQYF TGTGCCAGCAGACGTGTTGTCAGCTCCTACGAGCAGTACTTC
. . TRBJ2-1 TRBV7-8 CASSLTSPNEQFF TGTGCCAGCAGCTTGACTAGTCCGAATGAGCAGTTCTTC
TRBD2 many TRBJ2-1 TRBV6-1 CASTKREPYNEQFF TGTGCCAGCACCAAGCGGGAGCCCTACAATGAGCAGTTCTTC
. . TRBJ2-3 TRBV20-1 CSARDPPSTDTQYF TGCAGTGCTAGAGATCCCCCGAGCACAGATACGCAGTATTTT
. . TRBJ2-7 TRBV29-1 CSVEDPATYPYEQYF TGCAGCGTTGAAGATCCCGCTACCTATCCCTACGAGCAGTACTTC
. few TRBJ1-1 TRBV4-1 CASNLRGGDTEAFF TGCGCCAGCAACCTCCGGGGGGGAGACACTGAAGCTTTCTTT
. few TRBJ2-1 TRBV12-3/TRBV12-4 CASTRDLPHNEQFF TGTGCCAGCACCCGGGACTTGCCCCATAATGAGCAGTTCTTC
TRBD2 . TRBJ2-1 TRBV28 CASRGLAGAPSYNEQFF TGTGCCAGCAGAGGACTAGCGGGAGCACCCTCCTACAATGAGCAGTTCTTC
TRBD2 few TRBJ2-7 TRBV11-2 CASSRGLGFYEQYF TGTGCCAGCAGCCGAGGACTAGGTTTCTACGAGCAGTACTTC
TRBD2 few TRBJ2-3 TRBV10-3 CAISESVQRGSTDTQYF TGTGCCATCAGTGAGTCGGTCCAGCGGGGAAGCACAGATACGCAGTATTTT
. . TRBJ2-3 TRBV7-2 CASSLRFAGPITDTQYF TGTGCCAGCAGCTTAAGGTTCGCGGGGCCAATCACAGATACGCAGTATTTT
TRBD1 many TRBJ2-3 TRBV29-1 CSVDLGQSTDTQYF TGCAGCGTTGATTTGGGACAGAGCACAGATACGCAGTATTTT